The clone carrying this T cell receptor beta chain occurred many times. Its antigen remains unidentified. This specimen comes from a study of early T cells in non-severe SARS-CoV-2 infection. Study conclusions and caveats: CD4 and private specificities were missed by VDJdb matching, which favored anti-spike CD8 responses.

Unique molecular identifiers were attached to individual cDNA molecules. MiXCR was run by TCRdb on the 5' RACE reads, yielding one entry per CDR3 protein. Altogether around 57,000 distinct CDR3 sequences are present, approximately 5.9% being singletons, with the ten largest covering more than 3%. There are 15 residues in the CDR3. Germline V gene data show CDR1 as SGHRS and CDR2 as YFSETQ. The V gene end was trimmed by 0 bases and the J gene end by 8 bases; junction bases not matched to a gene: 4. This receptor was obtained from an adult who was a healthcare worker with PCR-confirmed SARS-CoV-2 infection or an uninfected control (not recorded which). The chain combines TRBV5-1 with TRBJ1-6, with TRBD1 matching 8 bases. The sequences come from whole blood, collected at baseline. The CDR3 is CASSLVAGGDSPLHF. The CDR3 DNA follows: TGCGCCAGCAGCTTGGTAGCAGGGGGCGATTCACCCCTCCACTTT.